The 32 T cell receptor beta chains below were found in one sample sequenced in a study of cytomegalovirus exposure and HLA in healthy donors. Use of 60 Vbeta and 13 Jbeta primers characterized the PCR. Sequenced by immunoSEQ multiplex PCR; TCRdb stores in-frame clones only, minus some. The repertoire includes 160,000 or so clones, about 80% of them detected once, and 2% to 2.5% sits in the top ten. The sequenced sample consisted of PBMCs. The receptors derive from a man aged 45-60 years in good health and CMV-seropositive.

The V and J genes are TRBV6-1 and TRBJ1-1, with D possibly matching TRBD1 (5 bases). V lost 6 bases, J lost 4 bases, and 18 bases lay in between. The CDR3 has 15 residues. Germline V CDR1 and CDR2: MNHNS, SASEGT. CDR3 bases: TGTGCCAGCAGCGCAACCAGGGTGGTCGGCACTGAAGCTTTCTTT. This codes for CASSATRVVGTEAFF.

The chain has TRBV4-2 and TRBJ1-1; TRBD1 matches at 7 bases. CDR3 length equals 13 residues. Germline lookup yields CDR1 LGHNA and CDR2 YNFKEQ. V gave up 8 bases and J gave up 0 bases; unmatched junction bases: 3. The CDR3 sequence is CASRGQMNTEAFF. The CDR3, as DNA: TGTGCCAGCCGGGGACAGATGAACACTGAAGCTTTCTTT.

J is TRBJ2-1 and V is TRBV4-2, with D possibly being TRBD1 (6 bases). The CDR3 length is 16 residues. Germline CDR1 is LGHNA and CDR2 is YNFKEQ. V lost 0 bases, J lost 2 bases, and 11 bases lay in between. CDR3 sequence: CASSQDYDRTYNEQFF. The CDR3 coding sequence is TGTGCCAGCAGCCAAGATTATGACAGGACCTACAATGAGCAGTTCTTC.

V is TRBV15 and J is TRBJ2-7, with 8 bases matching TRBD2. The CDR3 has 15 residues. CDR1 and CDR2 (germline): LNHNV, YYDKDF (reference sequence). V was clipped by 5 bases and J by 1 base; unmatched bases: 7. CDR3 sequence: CATSLRGGPSYEQYF. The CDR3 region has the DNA TGTGCCACCAGCCTCCGGGGGGGACCGTCCTACGAGCAGTACTTC.

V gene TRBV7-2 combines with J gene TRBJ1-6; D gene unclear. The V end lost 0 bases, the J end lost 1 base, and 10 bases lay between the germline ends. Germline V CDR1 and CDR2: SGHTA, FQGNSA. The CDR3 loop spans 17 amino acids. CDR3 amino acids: CASSLALLRSYNSPLHF. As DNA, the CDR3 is TGTGCCAGCAGCTTAGCGCTTTTGAGGTCCTATAATTCACCCCTCCACTTT.

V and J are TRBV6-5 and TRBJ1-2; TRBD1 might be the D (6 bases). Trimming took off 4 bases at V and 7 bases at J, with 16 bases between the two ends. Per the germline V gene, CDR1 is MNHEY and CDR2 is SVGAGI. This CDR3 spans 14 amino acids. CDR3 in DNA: TGTGCCAGCAGTTCACCACAGGGTGGAGGTGGCTACACCTTC. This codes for CASSSPQGGGGYTF.

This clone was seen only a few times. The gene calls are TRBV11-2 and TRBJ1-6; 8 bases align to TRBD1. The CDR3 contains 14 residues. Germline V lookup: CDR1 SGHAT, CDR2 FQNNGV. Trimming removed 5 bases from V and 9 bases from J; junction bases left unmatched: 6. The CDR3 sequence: CASSHGQGISPLHF. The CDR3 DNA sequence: TGTGCCAGCAGCCACGGACAGGGAATTTCACCCCTCCACTTT. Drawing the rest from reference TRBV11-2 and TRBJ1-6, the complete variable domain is EAGVAQSPRYKIIEKRQSVAFWCNPISGHATLYWYQQILGQGPKLLIQFQNNGVVDDSQLPKDRFSAERLKGVDSTLKIQPAKLEDSAVYLCASSHGQGISPLHFGNGTRLTVT.

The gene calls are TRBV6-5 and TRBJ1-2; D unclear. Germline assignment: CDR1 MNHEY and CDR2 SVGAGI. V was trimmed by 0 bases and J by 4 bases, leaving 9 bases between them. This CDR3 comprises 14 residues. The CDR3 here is CASSYSSRSYGYTF. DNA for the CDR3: TGTGCCAGCAGTTACTCTTCGCGATCCTATGGCTACACCTTC.

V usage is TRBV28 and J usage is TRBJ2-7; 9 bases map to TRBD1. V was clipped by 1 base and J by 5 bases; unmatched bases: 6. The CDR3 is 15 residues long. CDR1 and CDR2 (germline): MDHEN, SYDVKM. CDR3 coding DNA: TGTGCCAGCAGTTTATCGGGACAGGGTCTCAACGAGCAGTACTTC. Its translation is CASSLSGQGLNEQYF.

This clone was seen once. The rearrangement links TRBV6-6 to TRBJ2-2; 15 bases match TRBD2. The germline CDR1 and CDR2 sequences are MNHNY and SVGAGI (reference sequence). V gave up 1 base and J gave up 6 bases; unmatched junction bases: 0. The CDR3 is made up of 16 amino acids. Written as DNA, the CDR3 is TGTGCCAGCAGTTACTGGACTAGCGGGGGGGCCGGGGAGCTGTTTTTT. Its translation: CASSYWTSGGAGELFF.

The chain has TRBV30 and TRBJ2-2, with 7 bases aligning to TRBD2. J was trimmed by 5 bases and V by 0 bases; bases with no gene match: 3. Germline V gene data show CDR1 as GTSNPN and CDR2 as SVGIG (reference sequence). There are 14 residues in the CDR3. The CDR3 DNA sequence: TGTGCCTGGAGTGTTGGGGGGGGGACCGGGGAGCTGTTTTTT. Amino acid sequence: CAWSVGGGTGELFF.

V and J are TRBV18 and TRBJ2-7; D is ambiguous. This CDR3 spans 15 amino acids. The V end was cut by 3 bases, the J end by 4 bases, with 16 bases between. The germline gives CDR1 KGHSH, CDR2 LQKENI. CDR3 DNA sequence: TGTGCCAGCTCACCCCCATCACGACAAGGATACGAGCAGTACTTC. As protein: CASSPPSRQGYEQYF.

The CDR3 coding sequence is TGTGCCAGCAGTTTAAGGGGTACGTCCTACTGGGATTCACCCCTCCACTTT. Translation gives CASSLRGTSYWDSPLHF. The chain couples TRBV28 to TRBJ1-6; a weak D match, TRBD1 (5 bases). CDR1 is MDHEN, CDR2 SYDVKM, per germline. The CDR3 has 17 amino acids. With 2 bases removed from V and 8 bases from J, the gap between germline ends came to 19 bases. The full variable domain, rest sourced from reference TRBV28 and TRBJ1-6, is DVKVTQSSRYLVKRTGEKVFLECVQDMDHENMFWYRQDPGLGLRLIYFSYDVKMKEKGDIPEGYSVSREKKERFSLILESASTNQTSMYLCASSLRGTSYWDSPLHFGNGTRLTVT.

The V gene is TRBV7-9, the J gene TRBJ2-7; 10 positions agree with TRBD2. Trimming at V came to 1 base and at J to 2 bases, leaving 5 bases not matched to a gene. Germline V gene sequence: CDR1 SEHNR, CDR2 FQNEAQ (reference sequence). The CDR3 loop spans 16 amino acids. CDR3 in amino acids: CASSLVAGGQTYEQYF. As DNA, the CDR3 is TGTGCCAGCAGCTTAGTAGCGGGGGGCCAAACCTACGAGCAGTACTTC.

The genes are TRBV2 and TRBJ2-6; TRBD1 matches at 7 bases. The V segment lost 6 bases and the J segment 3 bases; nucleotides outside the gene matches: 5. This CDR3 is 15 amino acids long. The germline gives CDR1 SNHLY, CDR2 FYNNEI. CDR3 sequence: CASSKGTVGANVLTF. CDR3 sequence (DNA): TGTGCCAGCAGCAAAGGGACAGTTGGGGCCAACGTCCTGACTTTC.

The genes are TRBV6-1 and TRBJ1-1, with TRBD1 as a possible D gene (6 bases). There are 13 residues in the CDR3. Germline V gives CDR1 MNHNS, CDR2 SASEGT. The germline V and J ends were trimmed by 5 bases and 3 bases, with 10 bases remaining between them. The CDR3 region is CASSKQGYTEAFF. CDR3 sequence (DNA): TGTGCCAGCAGTAAACAGGGTTACACTGAAGCTTTCTTT.

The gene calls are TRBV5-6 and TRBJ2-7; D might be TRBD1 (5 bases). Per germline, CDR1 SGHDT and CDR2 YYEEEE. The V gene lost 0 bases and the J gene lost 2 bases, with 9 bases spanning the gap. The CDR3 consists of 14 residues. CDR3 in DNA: TGTGCCAGCAGCTTGGCAGGGAACCCCTACGAGCAGTACTTC. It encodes CASSLAGNPYEQYF.

DNA of the CDR3: TGTGCCAGCAGCTCCGGGGCGGGGCTAGGTGAGCAGTTCTTC. Amino acid sequence: CASSSGAGLGEQFF. The chain has TRBV7-3 and TRBJ2-1; tentatively, D is TRBD2 (6 bases). The V and J ends lost 4 bases and 9 bases respectively, with 16 bases between them. CDR3 length: 14 residues. Germline assignment: CDR1 SGHTA and CDR2 FQGTGA. The entire variable domain, with the rest obtained from reference TRBV7-3 and TRBJ2-1, is as follows: GAGVSQTPSNKVTEKGKYVELRCDPISGHTALYWYRQSLGQGPEFLIYFQGTGAADDSGLPNDRFFAVRPEGSVSTLKIQRTERGDSAVYLCASSSGAGLGEQFFGPGTRLTVL.

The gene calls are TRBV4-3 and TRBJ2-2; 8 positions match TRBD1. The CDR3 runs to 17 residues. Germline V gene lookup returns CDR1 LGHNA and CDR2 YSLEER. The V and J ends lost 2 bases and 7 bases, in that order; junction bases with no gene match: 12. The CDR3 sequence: CASSQSQAGGQGGELFF. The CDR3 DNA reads TGCGCCAGCAGCCAATCGCAGGCCGGAGGACAGGGCGGGGAGCTGTTTTTT.

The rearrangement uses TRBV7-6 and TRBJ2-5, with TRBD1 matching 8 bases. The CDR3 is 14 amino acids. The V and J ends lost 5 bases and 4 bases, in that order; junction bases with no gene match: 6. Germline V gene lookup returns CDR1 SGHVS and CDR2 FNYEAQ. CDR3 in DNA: TGTGCCAGCAGCCGTGATGGACAGGGAGAGACCCAGTACTTC. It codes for CASSRDGQGETQYF.

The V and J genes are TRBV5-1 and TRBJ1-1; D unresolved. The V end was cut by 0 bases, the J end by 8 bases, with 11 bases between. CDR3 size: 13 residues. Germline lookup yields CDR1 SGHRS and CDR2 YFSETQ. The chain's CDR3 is CASSLGGSEEAFF. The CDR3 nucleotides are TGCGCCAGCAGCTTGGGAGGTTCGGAAGAAGCTTTCTTT.

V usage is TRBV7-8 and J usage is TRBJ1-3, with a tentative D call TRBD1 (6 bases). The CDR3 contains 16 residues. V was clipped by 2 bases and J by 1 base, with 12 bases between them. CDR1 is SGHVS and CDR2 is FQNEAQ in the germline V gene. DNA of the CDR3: TGTGCCAGCAGCTTACGAACAGGGTTTTCTGGAAACACCATATATTTT. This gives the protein CASSLRTGFSGNTIYF.

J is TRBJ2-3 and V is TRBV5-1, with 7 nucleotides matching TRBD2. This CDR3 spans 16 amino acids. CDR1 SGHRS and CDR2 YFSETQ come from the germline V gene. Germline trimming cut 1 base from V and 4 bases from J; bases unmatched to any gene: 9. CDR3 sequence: CASSLFRAGRADTQYF. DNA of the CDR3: TGCGCCAGCAGCTTGTTCCGAGCGGGGCGAGCAGATACGCAGTATTTT.

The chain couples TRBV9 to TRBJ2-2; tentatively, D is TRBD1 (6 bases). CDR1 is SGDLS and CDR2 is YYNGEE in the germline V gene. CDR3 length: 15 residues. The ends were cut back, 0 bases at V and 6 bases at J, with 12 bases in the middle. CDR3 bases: TGTGCCAGCAGCGTAGCCTCACAGGGTTCCGGGGAGCTGTTTTTT. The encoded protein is CASSVASQGSGELFF.

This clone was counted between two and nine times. The CDR3 region has the DNA TGTGCCAGCAGCTTAGACCAGGGGGCATGGAATGAGCAGTTCTTC. Its translation: CASSLDQGAWNEQFF. This chain uses TRBV11-2 with TRBJ2-1; 8 positions match TRBD1. This CDR3 is built from 15 residues. Per the germline V gene, CDR1 is SGHAT and CDR2 is FQNNGV. V lost 0 bases and J lost 7; bases outside the gene matches: 5.

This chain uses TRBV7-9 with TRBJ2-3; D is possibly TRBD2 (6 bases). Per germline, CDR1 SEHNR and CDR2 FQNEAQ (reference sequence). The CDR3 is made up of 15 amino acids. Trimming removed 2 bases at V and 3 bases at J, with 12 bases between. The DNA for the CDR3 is TGTGCCAGCAGCTTATCAGCGGGTCGTACAGATACGCAGTATTTT. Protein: CASSLSAGRTDTQYF.

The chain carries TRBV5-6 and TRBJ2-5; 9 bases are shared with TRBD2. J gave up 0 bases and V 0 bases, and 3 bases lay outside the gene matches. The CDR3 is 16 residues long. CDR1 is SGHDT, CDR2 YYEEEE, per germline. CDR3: CASSLAGGGDQETQYF. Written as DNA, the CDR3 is TGTGCCAGCAGCTTGGCCGGCGGGGGGGACCAAGAGACCCAGTACTTC.

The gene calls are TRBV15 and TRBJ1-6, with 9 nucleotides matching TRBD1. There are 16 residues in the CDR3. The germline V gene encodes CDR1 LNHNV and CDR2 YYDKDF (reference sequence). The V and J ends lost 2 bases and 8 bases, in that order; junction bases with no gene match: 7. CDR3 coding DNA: TGTGCCACCAGCAGACAACCGGGACAGGGACATTCACCCCTCCACTTT. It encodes CATSRQPGQGHSPLHF.

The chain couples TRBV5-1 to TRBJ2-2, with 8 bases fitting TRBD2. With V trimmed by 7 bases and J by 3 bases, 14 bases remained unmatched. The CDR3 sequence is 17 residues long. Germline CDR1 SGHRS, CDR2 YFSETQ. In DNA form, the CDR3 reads TGCGCCAGCGGCCCCCCTACGGGGGGGCCGTACACCGGGGAGCTGTTTTTT. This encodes CASGPPTGGPYTGELFF.

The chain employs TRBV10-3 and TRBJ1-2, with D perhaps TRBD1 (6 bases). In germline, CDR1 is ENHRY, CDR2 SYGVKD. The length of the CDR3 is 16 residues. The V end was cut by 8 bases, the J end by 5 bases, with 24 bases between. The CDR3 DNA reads TGTGCCATCGGCAGCTCGACAGGACAAAGGGCTTATGGCTACACCTTC. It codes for CAIGSSTGQRAYGYTF.

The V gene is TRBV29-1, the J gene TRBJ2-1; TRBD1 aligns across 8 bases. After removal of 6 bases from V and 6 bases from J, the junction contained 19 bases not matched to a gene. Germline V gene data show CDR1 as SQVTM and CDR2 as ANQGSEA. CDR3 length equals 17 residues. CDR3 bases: TGCAGCGTCAGACCCTTCCAGGACAGGGATGGGGGCAATGAGCAGTTCTTC. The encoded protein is CSVRPFQDRDGGNEQFF.

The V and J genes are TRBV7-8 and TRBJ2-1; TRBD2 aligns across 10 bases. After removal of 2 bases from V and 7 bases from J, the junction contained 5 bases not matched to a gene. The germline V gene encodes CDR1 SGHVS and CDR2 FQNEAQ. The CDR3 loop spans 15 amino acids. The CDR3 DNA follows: TGTGCCAGCAGCTTACCCCTAGCGGGGGATAATGAGCAGTTCTTC. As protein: CASSLPLAGDNEQFF.